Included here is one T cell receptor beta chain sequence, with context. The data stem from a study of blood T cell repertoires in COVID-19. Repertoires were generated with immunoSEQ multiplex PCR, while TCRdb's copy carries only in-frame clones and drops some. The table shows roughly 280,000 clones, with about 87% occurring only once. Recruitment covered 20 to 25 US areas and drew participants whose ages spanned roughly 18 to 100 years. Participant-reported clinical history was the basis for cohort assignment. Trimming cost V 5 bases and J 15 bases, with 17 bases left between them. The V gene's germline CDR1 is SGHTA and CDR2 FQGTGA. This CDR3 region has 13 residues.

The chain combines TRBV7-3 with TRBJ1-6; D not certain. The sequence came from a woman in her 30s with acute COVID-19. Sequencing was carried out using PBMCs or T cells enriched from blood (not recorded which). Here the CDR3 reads CASSPSPAGNLHF. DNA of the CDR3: TGTGCCAGCAGCCCAAGTCCGGCCGGGAACCTCCACTTT.